The 27 T cell receptor beta chains listed next were all sequenced from one sample in a study of blood T cell repertoires in COVID-19. Profiling relied on immunoSEQ multiplex PCR, and the TCRdb table lists in-frame clones only, not all of them. In the table there are under 350,000 clones, 80% to 90% of which are singletons. The material sequenced was PBMCs or T cells enriched from blood (not recorded which). The receptors shown here come from a woman aged 40-49 years with acute COVID-19.

J is TRBJ2-5 and V is TRBV7-2; TRBD2 aligns across 8 bases. The V and J ends lost 3 bases and 2 bases, in that order; junction bases with no gene match: 8. In germline, CDR1 is SGHTA, CDR2 FQGNSA. CDR3 length equals 16 residues. CDR3 bases: TGTGCCAGCAGCTTCGCGGGAGGACTGATTCAAGAGACCCAGTACTTC. Translation: CASSFAGGLIQETQYF.

V gene TRBV5-6 combines with J gene TRBJ2-3; possibly TRBD1 for D (6 bases). The CDR3 has 17 amino acids. Per germline, CDR1 SGHDT and CDR2 YYEEEE. The V end lost 2 bases, the J end lost 2 bases, and 18 bases lay between the germline ends. The CDR3 loop is CASSFTKHRDLTDTQYF. The DNA for the CDR3 is TGTGCCAGCAGCTTTACGAAACACAGGGACCTCACAGATACGCAGTATTTT.

CDR3: CASTTIGDRGNYGYTF. CDR3 coding DNA: TGTGCCAGCACGACGATCGGAGACAGGGGCAACTATGGCTACACCTTC. The chain couples TRBV28 to TRBJ1-2; 8 bases agree with TRBD1. Germline loops: CDR1 MDHEN, CDR2 SYDVKM. There are 16 residues in the CDR3. V was clipped by 7 bases and J by 2 bases; unmatched bases: 12.

The V gene is TRBV6-2 or TRBV6-3, the J gene TRBJ1-1; D is unresolved. CDR3 length equals 16 residues. Trimming stripped 0 bases from V and 4 bases from J, with 15 bases between. Per germline, CDR1 MNHEY and CDR2 SVGEGT. CDR3 sequence: CASSYSFAGIGTEAFF. For the CDR3, the DNA is TGTGCCAGCAGTTACTCGTTCGCGGGGATCGGCACTGAAGCTTTCTTT.

J is TRBJ2-7 and V is TRBV5-6, with TRBD1 matching over 8 bases. Germline CDR1 reads SGHDT; CDR2 reads YYEEEE. J lost 3 bases, V lost 0 bases, and 5 bases had no gene match. The CDR3 is 15 amino acids. This CDR3 is CASSLGGTGYYEQYF. Written as DNA, the CDR3 is TGTGCCAGCAGCTTGGGTGGGACAGGTTACTACGAGCAGTACTTC.

This chain links TRBV5-4 with TRBJ2-2; 8 bases line up with TRBD1. J gave up 7 bases and V 6 bases, and 17 bases lay outside the gene matches. In germline, CDR1 is SGHNT, CDR2 YYREEE (reference sequence). The CDR3 has 17 amino acids. CDR3 sequence: CASTPWGGRGLNGELFF. The CDR3 nucleotides read TGTGCCAGCACCCCTTGGGGCGGCAGGGGGCTCAACGGGGAGCTGTTTTTT. Full variable domain (missing parts from reference TRBV5-4 and TRBJ2-2): ETGVTQSPTHLIKTRGQQVTLRCSSQSGHNTVSWYQQALGQGPQFIFQYYREEENGRGNFPPRFSGLQFPNYSSELNVNALELDDSALYLCASTPWGGRGLNGELFFGEGSRLTVL.

V usage is TRBV7-3 and J usage is TRBJ2-2; D might be TRBD1 (6 bases). CDR1 and CDR2 from the germline V gene are SGHTA and FQGTGA. The CDR3 has 15 amino acids. Trimming took off 3 bases at V and 0 bases at J, with 8 bases between the two ends. The CDR3 loop reads CASSLDRPNTGELFF. The CDR3 DNA follows: TGTGCCAGCAGCTTGGACAGACCGAACACCGGGGAGCTGTTTTTT. Filled out from reference TRBV7-3 and TRBJ2-2, the complete variable domain reads GAGVSQTPSNKVTEKGKYVELRCDPISGHTALYWYRQSLGQGPEFLIYFQGTGAADDSGLPNDRFFAVRPEGSVSTLKIQRTERGDSAVYLCASSLDRPNTGELFFGEGSRLTVL.

The chain carries TRBV11-2 and TRBJ1-2; 8 positions match TRBD1. V was clipped by 2 bases and J by 7 bases; unmatched bases: 9. Germline loops: CDR1 SGHAT, CDR2 FQNNGV. The CDR3 length is 15 residues. CDR3: CASSLYQGALGGYTF. CDR3 in DNA: TGTGCCAGCAGCTTATACCAGGGGGCATTAGGTGGCTACACCTTC. Variable domain in full (rest from reference TRBV11-2 and TRBJ1-2): EAGVAQSPRYKIIEKRQSVAFWCNPISGHATLYWYQQILGQGPKLLIQFQNNGVVDDSQLPKDRFSAERLKGVDSTLKIQPAKLEDSAVYLCASSLYQGALGGYTFGSGTRLTVV.

The chain recombines TRBV18 with TRBJ2-3; unclear D gene. Germline CDR1 KGHSH, CDR2 LQKENI. This CDR3 has 12 residues. V lost 3 bases and J lost 3, with 4 bases in between. The CDR3 region is CASSPRTDTQYF. CDR3 bases: TGTGCCAGCTCACCCAGAACAGATACGCAGTATTTT.

This sequence joins TRBV3-1 (or the pseudogene TRBV3-2) and TRBJ2-2; TRBD2 matches at 9 bases. Germline V gene sequence: CDR1 LGHDT, CDR2 YNNKEL (reference sequence). The CDR3 loop spans 18 amino acids. The junction had 9 bases not matched to a gene; V was cut back by 0 bases and J by 4 bases. CDR3 region: CASSQDGVAGVFTGELFF. CDR3 nucleotides: TGTGCCAGCAGCCAAGATGGAGTAGCGGGAGTCTTCACCGGGGAGCTGTTTTTT.

The J gene is TRBJ1-3, the V gene TRBV19; TRBD1 matches 10 bases. The CDR3 spans 18 residues. Germline assignment: CDR1 LNHDA and CDR2 SQIVND (reference sequence). V was clipped by 5 bases and J by 0 bases; unmatched bases: 10. For the CDR3, the DNA is TGTGCCAGTAGTCCCCGGGACAGGGGCACCCACTCTGGAAACACCATATATTTT. Protein product: CASSPRDRGTHSGNTIYF.

The V call is TRBV6-1, the J call TRBJ1-1, with 8 nucleotides matching TRBD1. Germline V gene data show CDR1 as MNHNS and CDR2 as SASEGT. The trim removed 2 bases at V and 3 bases at J, leaving 11 bases unmatched. This CDR3 has 17 residues. DNA of the CDR3: TGTGCCAGCAGTGAATCGCCCGGACAGGGTTGGGACACTGAAGCTTTCTTT. This translates into CASSESPGQGWDTEAFF.

The J gene is TRBJ2-5, the V gene TRBV3-1 (or the pseudogene TRBV3-2); 7 nucleotides match TRBD1. The trim removed 2 bases at V and 4 bases at J, leaving 4 bases unmatched. The CDR3 runs to 14 residues. In germline, CDR1 is LGHDT, CDR2 YNNKEL (reference sequence). The CDR3 DNA is TGTGCCAGCAGCCAACCTAACAGGGGAGAGACCCAGTACTTC. It encodes CASSQPNRGETQYF.

The chain links TRBV13 to TRBJ2-5; the match to TRBD2 covers 9 bases. Germline CDR1 reads PRHDT; CDR2 reads FYEKMQ (reference sequence). The CDR3 consists of 18 residues. V lost 0 bases, J lost 5 bases, and 13 bases stayed unmatched. The chain's CDR3 is CASSLGPSMAGGPETQYF. The CDR3 DNA reads as TGTGCCAGCAGCTTAGGCCCCTCTATGGCGGGGGGGCCTGAGACCCAGTACTTC.

This clone was counted between two and nine times. CDR3 nucleotides: TGTGCCAGCAGCTTAGACGGACTCCGGGGGAAAAACTCAACTAATGAAAAACTGTTTTTT. Protein sequence: CASSLDGLRGKNSTNEKLFF. The V call is TRBV11-2, the J call TRBJ1-4, with a weak D call TRBD1 (5 bases). CDR3 length: 20 amino acids. Germline V lookup: CDR1 SGHAT, CDR2 FQNNGV. Trimming stripped 0 bases from V and 0 bases from J, with 20 bases between.

This chain joins TRBV7-2 and TRBJ1-1, with D possibly TRBD1 on 5 matching bases. Trimming took 4 bases from V and 2 from J, leaving 11 bases between them. Germline V lookup: CDR1 SGHTA, CDR2 FQGNSA. The CDR3 extends over 14 amino acids. Here the CDR3 reads CASSSTGFNTEAFF. The CDR3 DNA is TGTGCCAGCAGCTCCACAGGTTTCAACACTGAAGCTTTCTTT.

The CDR3 DNA is TGTGCCAGCAGTGAACGTGCCTGGGGCGACCCCCTATCAGGCTACACCTTC. Its protein is CASSERAWGDPLSGYTF. The genes are TRBV2 and TRBJ1-2; possible D gene TRBD1, 5 bases. Per the germline V gene, CDR1 is SNHLY and CDR2 is FYNNEI. This CDR3 is built from 17 residues. Trimming stripped 2 bases from V and 8 bases from J, with 24 bases between.

The chain links TRBV19 to TRBJ2-6; TRBD2 aligns across 10 bases. After removal of 5 bases from V and 2 bases from J, the junction contained 6 bases not matched to a gene. The CDR3 runs to 17 residues. Germline loops: CDR1 LNHDA, CDR2 SQIVND (reference sequence). The CDR3 DNA reads TGTGCCAGTAGTCCTTCAGCGGGAGGGGCTGGGGCCAACGTCCTGACTTTC. Translated, it gives CASSPSAGGAGANVLTF.

The rearrangement links TRBV28 to TRBJ1-2; D perhaps matches TRBD1 (5 bases). The CDR3 extends over 13 amino acids. V gave up 6 bases and J gave up 8 bases, with 16 bases separating them. Germline assignment: CDR1 MDHEN and CDR2 SYDVKM. CDR3 loop: CASSRPTAGGYTF. The DNA of the CDR3 is TGTGCCAGCAGCCGACCGACAGCAGGAGGCTACACCTTC.

J is TRBJ1-2 and V is TRBV28; D perhaps matches TRBD1 (6 bases). Germline-derived CDR1 and CDR2 are MDHEN and SYDVKM. With 1 base removed from V and 4 bases from J, the gap between germline ends came to 19 bases. This CDR3 contains 17 residues. CDR3 nucleotide sequence: TGTGCCAGCAGTTTATCTGGGTTGGGGGCCGCAGGCTATGGCTACACCTTC. Protein sequence: CASSLSGLGAAGYGYTF.

The rearrangement uses TRBV12-3 or TRBV12-4 and TRBJ1-3; D not resolved. The CDR3 extends over 13 amino acids. Trimming took off 2 bases at V and 5 bases at J, with 7 bases between the two ends. The CDR3 bases are TGTGCCAGCAGTTTATCGTCCCGAAACACCATATATTTT. Translated: CASSLSSRNTIYF.

The chain links TRBV9 to TRBJ2-1; no clear D gene. With 3 bases removed from V and 0 bases from J, the gap between germline ends came to 10 bases. The germline V gene has CDR1 SGDLS and CDR2 YYNGEE. The length of the CDR3 is 15 residues. CDR3 sequence: CASSADTSSYNEQFF. CDR3 nucleotide sequence: TGTGCCAGCAGCGCAGACACGAGCTCCTACAATGAGCAGTTCTTC.

This clone was found once. The rearrangement links TRBV9 to TRBJ1-2, with TRBD1 as a possible D gene (5 bases). This CDR3 region has 13 residues. Germline-derived CDR1 and CDR2 are SGDLS and YYNGEE. Trimming stripped 4 bases from V and 2 bases from J, with 9 bases between. The DNA of the CDR3 is TGTGCCAGCAGCCCCAGGGAAAACTATGGCTACACCTTC. Its protein product is CASSPRENYGYTF.

This chain uses TRBV27 with TRBJ1-6; the match to TRBD1 covers 7 bases. Germline V CDR1 and CDR2: MNHEY, SMNVEV (reference sequence). V lost 6 bases and J lost 0; bases outside the gene matches: 11. The CDR3 sequence is 18 residues long. CDR3 region: CASRVRGFQSSYNSPLHF. The CDR3 bases are TGTGCCAGCAGGGTCAGGGGGTTTCAAAGCTCCTATAATTCACCCCTCCACTTT.

This clone was picked up one time. The genes are TRBV5-1 and TRBJ1-1; no clear D gene. Deletions cut 4 bases from V and 4 bases from J, with 11 bases between. CDR1 and CDR2 (germline): SGHRS, YFSETQ. The CDR3 extends over 13 amino acids. The CDR3 nucleotides are TGCGCCAGCAGCCAAGATACGGGCACTGAAGCTTTCTTT. This gives the protein CASSQDTGTEAFF.

The gene calls are TRBV19 and TRBJ1-4; 8 nucleotides match TRBD1. Germline V gives CDR1 LNHDA, CDR2 SQIVND (reference sequence). Germline trimming cut 6 bases from V and 3 bases from J; bases unmatched to any gene: 6. The CDR3 has 15 amino acids. CDR3: CASSRQGLANEKLFF. CDR3 DNA: TGTGCCAGTAGCCGACAGGGGTTGGCTAATGAAAAACTGTTTTTT.

This clone was recorded once. The chain's CDR3 is CASSERQGNTGELFF. Written as DNA, the CDR3 is TGTGCCAGCAGTGAACGGCAGGGAAACACCGGGGAGCTGTTTTTT. V is TRBV25-1 and J is TRBJ2-2; D possibly corresponds to TRBD1 (5 bases). The CDR3 has 15 residues. V shed 2 bases and J shed 2 bases, with 9 bases lying between them. Germline V gives CDR1 MGHDK, CDR2 SYGVNS.